One and the same sample provided the 14 T cell receptor beta chains below, sequenced in a study of blood T cells in healthy people across ages (dated by TCRdb to the mid-2010s). Libraries were built with 5' RACE. The data were produced on an Illumina HiSeq 2500. A second PCR of roughly 7 to 11 cycles was performed with a sample-barcoded 5' primer and a J-beta primer mix. TCRdb reprocessing: public reads trimmed at Q25 with fastp, clones called with MiXCR, in-frame beta chains kept. Identical CDR3 protein sequences are pooled into one entry, listed with their most common genes and DNA. For this sample the table gives roughly 680,000 distinct CDR3 sequences, of which approximately 52% were detected only once. Less than 15% of the sample is held by the ten biggest clonotypes. Material: blood. The receptors come from a woman aged 80 or over in good health.

V is TRBV6-2 or TRBV6-3 and J is TRBJ2-5, with no clear D. The length of the CDR3 is 15 residues. V lost 2 bases to trimming and J lost 2 bases, with 12 bases between them. Germline CDR1 is MNHEY and CDR2 is SVGEGT. CDR3 region: CASSYDGVLQETQYF. The CDR3 nucleotides read TGTGCCAGCAGTTACGACGGAGTCCTACAAGAGACCCAGTACTTC.

The CDR3 sequence is CSARHPTGASYTF. CDR3 nucleotides: TGCAGTGCTAGACATCCGACAGGGGCGAGCTACACCTTC. V gene TRBV20-1 combines with J gene TRBJ1-2, with 8 bases matching TRBD1. The ends lost 2 bases at V and 9 bases at J; junction bases unmatched: 8. Germline lookup yields CDR1 DFQATT and CDR2 SNEGSKA (reference sequence). The CDR3 has 13 amino acids.

This clonotype was observed many times. J is TRBJ2-3 and V is TRBV7-3; D is perhaps TRBD1 (5 bases). The CDR3 is made up of 15 amino acids. V lost 1 base and J lost 0, with 8 bases in between. From germline, CDR1 is SGHTA and CDR2 FQGTGA. The CDR3, as DNA: TGTGCCAGCAGCTTAATCGCAGGGAGCACAGATACGCAGTATTTT. This codes for CASSLIAGSTDTQYF.

The chain links TRBV29-1 to TRBJ2-1; D remains ambiguous. Germline assignment: CDR1 SQVTM and CDR2 ANQGSEA. This CDR3 is built from 13 residues. Trimming removed 3 bases from V and 4 bases from J, with 10 bases in between. DNA of the CDR3: TGCAGCGTTGACCCAGGATTATACAATGAGCAGTTCTTC. Translating gives CSVDPGLYNEQFF.

V gene TRBV6-5 combines with J gene TRBJ2-1; D is undetermined. This CDR3 contains 13 residues. CDR1 MNHEY and CDR2 SVGAGI come from the germline V gene. V lost 5 bases and J lost 7, with 12 bases in between. This chain's CDR3 is CASSDGPANEQFF. The CDR3 nucleotides are TGTGCCAGCAGTGACGGGCCCGCTAATGAGCAGTTCTTC.

This clonotype came up a few times. A much larger clone lies a single base off, so this may be a read error. This rearrangement joins TRBV20-1 to TRBJ2-1; possibly TRBD1 for D (6 bases). The J call is in doubt because the DNA end fits TRBJ2-7 better. The CDR3 length is 13 residues. Germline loops: CDR1 DFQATT, CDR2 SNEGSKA (reference sequence). The CDR3 reads CSGQDGSYNEQYF. The CDR3 DNA follows: TGCAGTGGACAGGACGGCTCCTACAATGAGCAGTACTTC.

About this clonotype: This may be a read error: a much more frequent sequence differs by one nucleotide. The chain joins TRBV25-1 to TRBJ2-5; 7 nucleotides align to TRBD1. The last part of the DNA fits TRBJ2-7 better; the J call may be wrong. Germline V CDR1 and CDR2: MGHDK, SYGVNS. The CDR3 has 12 amino acids. The CDR3 reads CARGQSFYEQYF. The CDR3 DNA sequence: TGTGCCAGGGGACAGAGCTTCTACGAGCAGTACTTC.

A word on this clonotype: The germline gene is not matched at one end of the junction; a read error may be the cause. The CDR3 DNA reads TGTGCCTGCAGCCAAGATTTAACTAGCGGGGGAGAAGATACGCAGTATTTT. Translation gives CACSQDLTSGGEDTQYF. V gene TRBV3-1 combines with J gene TRBJ2-3; 11 bases map to TRBD2. This CDR3 has 17 residues. CDR1 is LGHDT and CDR2 is YNNKEL in the germline V gene (reference sequence).

This clonotype showed up just once. The chain recombines TRBV5-1 with TRBJ1-2, with D possibly matching TRBD1 (5 bases). Per germline, CDR1 SGHRS and CDR2 YFSETQ. CDR3 length: 16 residues. Trimming took off 0 bases at V and 4 bases at J, with 16 bases between the two ends. This CDR3 is CASSLGGGPTAYGYTF. CDR3 coding DNA: TGCGCCAGCAGCTTGGGGGGGGGTCCCACGGCCTATGGCTACACCTTC.

A remark on this clonotype: One base away lies a much larger clone, so this may be a sequencing read error. The gene calls are TRBV9 and TRBJ2-1; a weak D match, TRBD2 (6 bases). The J call may be incorrect, as the DNA end agrees better with TRBJ2-7. The CDR3 is made up of 14 amino acids. CDR1 SGDLS and CDR2 YYNGEE come from the germline V gene. CDR3 bases: TGTGCCAGCAGCGTGGGGAGCGGGTACAATGAGCAGTACTTC. This encodes CASSVGSGYNEQYF.

There are many counts of this clonotype. CDR3 nucleotide sequence: TGTGCCAGCAGTTTCACTAGGGGGCCCGGGGAGCTGTTTTTT. This gives the protein CASSFTRGPGELFF. This chain connects TRBV6-5 to TRBJ2-2; 7 bases are shared with TRBD1. The trim removed 4 bases at V and 6 bases at J, leaving 5 bases unmatched. The germline V gene has CDR1 MNHEY and CDR2 SVGAGI. The CDR3 runs 14 residues.

This clonotype was observed many times. This rearrangement joins TRBV20-1 to TRBJ1-2; the D is unclear. The CDR3 contains 13 residues. CDR1 is DFQATT and CDR2 is SNEGSKA in the germline V gene (reference sequence). V was clipped by 0 bases and J by 6 bases, with 11 bases between them. The DNA of the CDR3 is TGCAGTGCTAGAGATGGGCAGGTCAATGGCTACACCTTC. This translates into CSARDGQVNGYTF.

The V call is TRBV10-3, the J call TRBJ1-1; D not resolved. V lost 0 bases and J lost 0, with 8 bases in between. Germline CDR1 and CDR2: ENHRY and SYGVKD. The CDR3 covers 15 residues. The CDR3 region has the DNA TGTGCCATCAGTGAGTCGGGCAGGTTGAACACTGAAGCTTTCTTT. Its translation: CAISESGRLNTEAFF.

The chain joins TRBV14 to TRBJ1-6; D possibly corresponds to TRBD1 (6 bases). Trimming took off 1 base at V and 8 bases at J, with 9 bases between the two ends. The germline gives CDR1 SGHDN, CDR2 FVKESK. The CDR3 length is 14 residues. The CDR3 loop is CASSQGQAYSPLHF. CDR3 sequence (DNA): TGTGCCAGCAGCCAAGGACAGGCCTATTCACCCCTCCACTTT.